This is a list of T cell receptor beta chains from one sample in a study of T cell repertoires in ileal Crohn's disease. Clones were sequenced by immunoSEQ multiplex PCR, and TCRdb holds only the in-frame ones, with some missing. The sample has 13,000 to 15,000 clones; approximately 90% are singletons. The sequenced material came from ileal tissue. The receptors originated from an adult with Crohn's disease. The CDR3 runs from the conserved cysteine through the conserved F or W. Fields, in order: clone size, CDR3 length, J gene, V gene, D gene, CDR3 protein, CDR3 DNA. D genes are given only for firm matches. For some rows the clone size is stated as once, few or many, or as a class when expanded; others skip it.

.,13,TRBJ2-7,TRBV19,.,CASSAQGSYEQYF,TGTGCCAGTAGTGCTCAGGGGAGCTACGAGCAGTACTTC
.,16,TRBJ1-1,TRBV6-5,.,CASSYSGSSLGTEAFF,TGTGCCAGCAGTTACTCGGGGTCTAGCTTAGGCACTGAAGCTTTCTTT
.,16,TRBJ2-5,TRBV4-3,.,CASSQDRYGTEETQYF,TGCGCCAGCAGCCAAGATAGATATGGGACTGAAGAGACCCAGTACTTC
.,15,TRBJ2-4,TRBV11-3,TRBD1,CASSLGGTGKNIQYF,TGTGCCAGCAGCTTAGGGGGGACAGGGAAAAACATTCAGTACTTC
.,15,TRBJ2-7,TRBV10-1,.,CASSAGIGNSYEQYF,TGCGCCAGCAGCGCCGGGATTGGTAACTCCTACGAGCAGTACTTC
once,19,TRBJ2-2,TRBV27,TRBD2,CASRWTSGGASANTGELFF,TGTGCCAGCAGGTGGACTAGCGGGGGGGCGAGCGCGAACACCGGGGAGCTGTTTTTT
.,16,TRBJ2-7,TRBV18,TRBD2,CASSPSSSSGGHEQYF,TGTGCCAGCTCACCAAGTTCCTCTAGCGGGGGCCACGAGCAGTACTTC
.,16,TRBJ2-7,TRBV5-1,TRBD2,CASSFEKRGAPYEQYF,TGCGCCAGCAGCTTCGAGAAGCGGGGGGCGCCCTACGAGCAGTACTTC
.,11,TRBJ1-1,TRBV18,.,CASSSSTEAFF,TGTGCCAGCTCATCGTCTACTGAAGCTTTCTTT
.,15,TRBJ1-5,TRBV7-2,.,CASSSQGNSNQPQHF,TGTGCCAGCAGCTCACAGGGCAATAGCAATCAGCCCCAGCATTTT
.,15,TRBJ2-2,TRBV7-6,.,CASSTPTGNTGELFF,TGTGCCAGCAGCACCCCGACGGGGAACACCGGGGAGCTGTTTTTT
.,12,TRBJ2-7,TRBV18,.,CASSPMGGEQYF,TGTGCCAGCTCACCAATGGGGGGCGAGCAGTACTTC
.,12,TRBJ2-2,TRBV5-1,.,CASSPNTGELFF,TGCGCCAGCAGCCCTAACACCGGGGAGCTGTTTTTT
.,15,TRBJ2-5,TRBV5-4,.,CASSFGQRIQETQYF,TGTGCCAGCAGCTTCGGACAGAGAATACAAGAGACCCAGTACTTC
.,15,TRBJ1-1,TRBV6-6,.,CASTIRAGENTEAFF,TGTGCCAGCACCATCAGGGCAGGGGAGAACACTGAAGCTTTCTTT
.,14,TRBJ1-1,TRBV7-9,TRBD1,CASSHRGSHTEAFF,TGTGCCAGCAGTCACAGGGGTTCGCACACTGAAGCTTTCTTT
.,15,TRBJ2-1,TRBV5-1,TRBD1,CASSVYRDREGEQFF,TGCGCCAGCAGCGTATACCGGGACAGGGAGGGTGAGCAGTTCTTC
.,16,TRBJ1-2,TRBV12-5,TRBD1,CASGSNTGTGPYGYTF,TGTGCTAGTGGTTCGAATACCGGGACAGGGCCCTATGGCTACACCTTC
.,14,TRBJ1-5,TRBV9,.,CASSLGHSNQPQHF,TGTGCCAGCAGTCTTGGACATAGCAATCAGCCCCAGCATTTT
once,13,TRBJ1-2,TRBV29-1,TRBD1,CSVTGTGLWGYTF,TGCAGCGTGACCGGGACAGGCCTGTGGGGCTACACCTTC
.,13,TRBJ2-7,TRBV18,.,CASSPPISYEQYF,TGTGCCAGCTCACCACCCATCTCCTACGAGCAGTACTTC
.,14,TRBJ1-2,TRBV19,.,CASSINTGSYGYTF,TGTGCCAGTAGTATTAACACAGGGAGCTATGGCTACACCTTC
.,15,TRBJ1-2,TRBV7-9,.,CASSYLTVANYGYTF,TGTGCCAGCAGCTATCTGACAGTAGCTAACTATGGCTACACCTTC
.,17,TRBJ2-1,TRBV9,.,CASSGIVRGGTYNEQFF,TGTGCCAGCAGCGGAATTGTCAGGGGAGGGACCTACAATGAGCAGTTCTTC
.,16,TRBJ2-2,TRBV5-1,.,CASELGNSANTGELFF,TGCGCCAGCGAGCTTGGTAACAGTGCGAACACCGGGGAGCTGTTTTTT
.,15,TRBJ2-7,TRBV28,TRBD2,CASSSQLAGGREQYF,TGTGCCAGCAGTTCACAACTAGCGGGAGGGCGCGAGCAGTACTTC
.,14,TRBJ2-4,TRBV5-1,TRBD1,CASSPLRQGDIQYF,TGCGCCAGCAGCCCGCTCAGACAGGGAGACATTCAGTACTTC